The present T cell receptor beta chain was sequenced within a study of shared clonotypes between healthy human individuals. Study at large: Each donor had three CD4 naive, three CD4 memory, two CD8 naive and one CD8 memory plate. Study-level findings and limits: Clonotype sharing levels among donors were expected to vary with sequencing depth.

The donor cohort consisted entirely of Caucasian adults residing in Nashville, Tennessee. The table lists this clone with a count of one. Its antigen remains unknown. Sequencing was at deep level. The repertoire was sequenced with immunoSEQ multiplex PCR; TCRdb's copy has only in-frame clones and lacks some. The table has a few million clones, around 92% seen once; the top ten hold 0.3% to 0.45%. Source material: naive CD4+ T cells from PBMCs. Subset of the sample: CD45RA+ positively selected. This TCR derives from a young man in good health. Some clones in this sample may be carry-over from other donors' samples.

The CDR3 reads CASRRDRGGLNEKLFF. The CDR3 coding sequence is TGTGCCAGCAGACGGGACAGGGGAGGCCTAAATGAAAAACTGTTTTTT. The chain uses TRBV6-6 and TRBJ1-4, with 10 nucleotides matching TRBD1. CDR1 and CDR2 from the germline V gene are MNHNY and SVGAGI (reference sequence). V lost 6 bases and J lost 5; bases outside the gene matches: 9. This CDR3 is built from 16 residues.